This TCR beta chain is drawn from a study of T-cell reconstitution after alpha-beta-depleted transplantation in children. Notes on this clonotype: Its antigen is currently unknown.

Preparation of the TCRbeta library was carried out with unique molecular identifiers. TCRdb analysed the PCR reads with MiXCR anew, one entry per CDR3 protein. The sample includes 330,000 or so distinct CDR3 sequences, around 10% of them seen just once. This CDR3 contains 13 residues. In germline, CDR1 is SGHRS, CDR2 YFSETQ. J gave up 6 bases and V 3 bases, and 3 bases lay outside the gene matches. General study findings and limits: Newly produced T cells mostly provided counts and TCRbeta diversity after one year, as hyperexpanded clones declined.

The sample consisted of PBMCs, taken before TCRalphabeta/CD19-depleted stem cell transplant. V usage is TRBV5-1 and J usage is TRBJ2-1, with 7 positions matching TRBD1. This receptor was identified in a boy younger than two with acute myeloid leukemia, due to receive a stem cell transplant. CDR3 region: CASSYNRGNEQFF. CDR3 sequence (DNA): TGCGCCAGCAGCTATAACAGGGGCAATGAGCAGTTCTTC.